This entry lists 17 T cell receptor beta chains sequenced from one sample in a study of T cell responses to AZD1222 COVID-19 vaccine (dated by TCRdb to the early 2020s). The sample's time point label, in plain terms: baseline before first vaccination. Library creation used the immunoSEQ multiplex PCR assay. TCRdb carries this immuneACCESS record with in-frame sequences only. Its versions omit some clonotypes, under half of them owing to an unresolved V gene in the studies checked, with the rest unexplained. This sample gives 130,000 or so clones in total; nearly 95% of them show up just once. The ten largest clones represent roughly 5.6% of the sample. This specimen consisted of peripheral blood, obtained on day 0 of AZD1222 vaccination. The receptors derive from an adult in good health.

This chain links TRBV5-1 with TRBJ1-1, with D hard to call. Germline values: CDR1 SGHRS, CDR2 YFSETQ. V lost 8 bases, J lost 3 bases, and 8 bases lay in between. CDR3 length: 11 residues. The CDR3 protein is CASRVDTEAFF. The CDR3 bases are TGCGCCAGTAGGGTCGACACTGAAGCTTTCTTT.

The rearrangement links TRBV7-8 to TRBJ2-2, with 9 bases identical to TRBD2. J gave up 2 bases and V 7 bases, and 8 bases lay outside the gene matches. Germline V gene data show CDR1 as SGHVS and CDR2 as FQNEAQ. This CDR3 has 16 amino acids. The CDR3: CASKVSGTSNTGELFF. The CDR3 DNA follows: TGTGCCAGCAAAGTTTCGGGGACTAGCAACACCGGGGAGCTGTTTTTT.

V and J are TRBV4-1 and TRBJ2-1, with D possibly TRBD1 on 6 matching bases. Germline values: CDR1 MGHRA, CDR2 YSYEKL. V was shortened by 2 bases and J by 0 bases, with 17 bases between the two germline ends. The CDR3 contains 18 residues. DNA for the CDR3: TGCGCCAGCAGCCAACCAGGACAGTTCTCGAGCTCCTACAATGAGCAGTTCTTC. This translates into CASSQPGQFSSSYNEQFF.

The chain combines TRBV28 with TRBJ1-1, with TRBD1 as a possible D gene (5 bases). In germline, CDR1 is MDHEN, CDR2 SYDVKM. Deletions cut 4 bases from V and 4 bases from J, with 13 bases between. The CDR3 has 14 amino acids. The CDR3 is CASSSSGGRTEAFF. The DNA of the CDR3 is TGTGCCAGCAGTTCCTCCGGGGGTCGCACTGAAGCTTTCTTT.

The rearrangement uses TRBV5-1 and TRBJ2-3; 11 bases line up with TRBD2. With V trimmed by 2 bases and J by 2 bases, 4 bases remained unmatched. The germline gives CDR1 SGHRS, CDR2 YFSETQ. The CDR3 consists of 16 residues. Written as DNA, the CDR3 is TGCGCCAGCAGCTTCGTAGCGGGGGGGTTCACAGATACGCAGTATTTT. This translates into CASSFVAGGFTDTQYF.

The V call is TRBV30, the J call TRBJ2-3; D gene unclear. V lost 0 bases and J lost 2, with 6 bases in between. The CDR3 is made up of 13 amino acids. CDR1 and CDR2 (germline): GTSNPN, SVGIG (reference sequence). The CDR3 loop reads CAWSVLPTDTQYF. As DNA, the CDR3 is TGTGCCTGGAGTGTACTCCCCACAGATACGCAGTATTTT.

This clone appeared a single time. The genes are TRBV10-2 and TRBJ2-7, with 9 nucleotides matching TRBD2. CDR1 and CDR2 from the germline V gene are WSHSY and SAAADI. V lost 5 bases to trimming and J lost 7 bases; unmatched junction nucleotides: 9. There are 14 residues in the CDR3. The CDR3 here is CASSSSGGIGEQYF. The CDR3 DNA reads TGCGCCAGCAGTTCCAGCGGGGGGATCGGGGAGCAGTACTTC.

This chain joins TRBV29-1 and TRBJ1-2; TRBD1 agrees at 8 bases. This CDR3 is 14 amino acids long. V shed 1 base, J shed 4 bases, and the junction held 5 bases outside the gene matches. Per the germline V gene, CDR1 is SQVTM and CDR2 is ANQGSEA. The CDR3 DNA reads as TGCAGCGTTGAAGCCTTTGGGACAGGCTATGGCTACACCTTC. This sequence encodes CSVEAFGTGYGYTF. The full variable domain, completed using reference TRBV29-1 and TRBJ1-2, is SAVISQKPSRDICQRGTSLTIQCQVDSQVTMMFWYRQQPGQSLTLIATANQGSEATYESGFVIDKFPISRPNLTFSTLTVSNMSPEDSSIYLCSVEAFGTGYGYTFGSGTRLTVV.

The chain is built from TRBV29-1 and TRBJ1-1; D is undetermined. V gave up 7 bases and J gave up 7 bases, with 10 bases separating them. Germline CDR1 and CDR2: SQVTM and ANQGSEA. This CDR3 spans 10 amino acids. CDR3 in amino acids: CSAEAVEAFF. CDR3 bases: TGCAGCGCCGAGGCGGTTGAAGCTTTCTTT.

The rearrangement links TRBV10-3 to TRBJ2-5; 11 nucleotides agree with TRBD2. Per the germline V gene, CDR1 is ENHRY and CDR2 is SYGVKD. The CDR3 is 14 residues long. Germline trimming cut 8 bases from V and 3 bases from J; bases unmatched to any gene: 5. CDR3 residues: CAIGETSGKETQYF. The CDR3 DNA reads TGTGCCATCGGGGAGACTAGCGGGAAAGAGACCCAGTACTTC.

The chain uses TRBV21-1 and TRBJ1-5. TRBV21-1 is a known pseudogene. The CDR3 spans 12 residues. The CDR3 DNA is TGTGCCAGCTGCGCCCGGGGTCGGCCCCAGCATTTT. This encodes CASCARGRPQHF.

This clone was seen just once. DNA of the CDR3: TGTGCCAGCAGTTGGGGGCCGAACACTGAAGCTTTCTTT. This encodes CASSWGPNTEAFF. The chain has TRBV27 and TRBJ1-1, with D possibly TRBD1 on 6 matching bases. The CDR3 consists of 13 residues. Germline V gene data show CDR1 as MNHEY and CDR2 as SMNVEV (reference sequence). V lost 4 bases and J 1 base, leaving 7 bases between the germline ends.

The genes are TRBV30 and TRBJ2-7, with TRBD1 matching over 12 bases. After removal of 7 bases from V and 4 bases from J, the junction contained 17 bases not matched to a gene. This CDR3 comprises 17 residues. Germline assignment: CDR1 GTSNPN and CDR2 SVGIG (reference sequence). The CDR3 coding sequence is TGTGCCTCTAACTCCCGGGACAGGGGGCTCACGGGGTACGAGCAGTACTTC. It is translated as CASNSRDRGLTGYEQYF.

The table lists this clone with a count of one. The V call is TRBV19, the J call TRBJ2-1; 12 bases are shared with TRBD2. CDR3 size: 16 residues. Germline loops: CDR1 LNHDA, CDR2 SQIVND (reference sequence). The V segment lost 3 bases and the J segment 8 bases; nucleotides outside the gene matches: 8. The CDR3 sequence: CASSIRSSGGAYEQFF. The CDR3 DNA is TGTGCCAGTAGTATTAGGTCTAGCGGGGGGGCATATGAGCAGTTCTTC.

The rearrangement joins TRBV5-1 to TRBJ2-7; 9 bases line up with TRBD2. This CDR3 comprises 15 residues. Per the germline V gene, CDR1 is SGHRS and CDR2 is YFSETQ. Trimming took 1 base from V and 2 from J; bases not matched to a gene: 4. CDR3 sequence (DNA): TGCGCCAGCAGCTTGAGGACTAGCGATACCTACGAGCAGTACTTC. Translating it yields CASSLRTSDTYEQYF.

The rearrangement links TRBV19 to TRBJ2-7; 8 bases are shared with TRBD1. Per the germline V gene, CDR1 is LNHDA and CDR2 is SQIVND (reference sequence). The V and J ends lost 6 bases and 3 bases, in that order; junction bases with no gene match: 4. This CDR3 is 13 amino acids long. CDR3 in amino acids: CASRMTGDYEQYF. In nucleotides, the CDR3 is TGTGCCAGTAGAATGACAGGGGACTACGAGCAGTACTTC.

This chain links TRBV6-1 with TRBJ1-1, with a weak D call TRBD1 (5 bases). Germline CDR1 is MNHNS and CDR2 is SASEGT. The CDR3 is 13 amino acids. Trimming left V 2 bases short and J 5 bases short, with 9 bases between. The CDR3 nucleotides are TGTGCCAGCAGTGAATGGGCAGGGACTGAAGCTTTCTTT. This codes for CASSEWAGTEAFF.